This TCR beta chain appears in the sequencing data of a study of spatial heterogeneity in lung cancer. About the research overall: Raw reads contained each unique TCR and UMI combination more than ten times on average.

In this sample, this clonotype turned up once. Its antigen is unidentified. After removal of 3 bases from V and 5 bases from J, the junction contained 5 bases not matched to a gene. The CDR3 extends over 15 amino acids. Via MiXCR, TCRdb re-called the 5' RACE reads, giving one row per CDR3 protein. The top ten hold roughly 60% of the sample, which has 2,800 or so distinct CDR3 sequences, under 55% seen once. General observations from the study: Tracking of tumor mutation counts was seen in expanded intratumoral alpha and beta TCR counts.

Time point meaning: sample taken at primary tumor resection. A total of around 72 untreated early-stage non-small cell lung cancer patients served as donors. From tumor, nontumor lung or frozen PBMC, whole RNA was taken unsorted for sequencing. V is TRBV12-3 or TRBV12-4 and J is TRBJ2-1, with TRBD1 matching over 9 bases. This clonotype was sampled from a male donor with early-stage non-small cell lung cancer. The sample in question was lung tumor tissue, obtained at surgery. In DNA form, the CDR3 reads TGTGCCAGCAGTTTCCTGAGGGACAGGGACAATGAGCAGTTCTTC. Its protein product is CASSFLRDRDNEQFF.